The 14 T cell receptor beta chains below come from one sample, sequenced in a study of T cells in Graves' hyperthyroidism and ophthalmopathy. Template material for amplifying TCR beta CDR3 regions consisted of RNA transcripts. During a first-round RT-PCR of the TCR CDR3, the HTBI primer set was used. TCRdb re-derived calls from the multiplex PCR reads in MiXCR, one entry per CDR3 protein. The table records a few hundred thousand distinct CDR3 sequences, around 20% of them present only once. The source material was blood. The receptors were gathered from a man aged 18 to 35 with Graves' hyperthyroidism.

The chain has TRBV24-1 and TRBJ2-3, with D maybe TRBD2 (5 bases). This CDR3 has 13 residues. Trimming cost V 4 bases and J 7 bases, with 11 bases left between them. The V gene's germline CDR1 is KGHDR and CDR2 SFDVKD. The CDR3 coding sequence is TGTGCCACCAGTGACAGCGGAGAGTATACGCAGTATTTT. Protein sequence: CATSDSGEYTQYF.

This clonotype has at least ten counts. This sequence joins TRBV11-2 and TRBJ1-2; no clear D gene. Germline assignment: CDR1 SGHAT and CDR2 FQNNGV. V gave up 1 base and J gave up 0 bases, with 9 bases separating them. This CDR3 contains 15 residues. CDR3 sequence: CASSLVGSPNYGYTF. CDR3 coding DNA: TGTGCCAGCAGCTTAGTTGGCAGCCCTAACTATGGCTACACCTTC.

A word on this clonotype: A much larger clone lies a single base off, so this may be a read error. The chain is built from TRBV30 and TRBJ1-1; D is ambiguous. CDR1 and CDR2 from the germline V gene are GTSNPN and SVGIG (reference sequence). V dropped 7 bases and J dropped 4 bases, with 10 bases sitting between them. The CDR3 spans 11 residues. The CDR3 loop is CASKISTEAFF. CDR3 DNA: TGTGCCTCGAAAATCAGCACTGAAGCTTTCTTT.

This clonotype was detected only a few times. The rearrangement joins TRBV3-1 to TRBJ2-7; the D gene is possibly TRBD2 (6 bases). Germline CDR1 reads LGHDT; CDR2 reads YNNKEL (reference sequence). V was clipped by 7 bases and J by 2 bases, with 12 bases between them. The CDR3 covers 13 residues. The CDR3 sequence is CASTRGGAYEQYF. The CDR3 DNA reads TGTGCCAGCACCCGGGGCGGGGCCTACGAGCAGTACTTC.

The chain joins TRBV12-3 or TRBV12-4 to TRBJ2-2; the match to TRBD2 covers 8 bases. V lost 8 bases and J lost 5; bases outside the gene matches: 10. This CDR3 spans 15 amino acids. The CDR3: CASRPGGGYTGELFF. The CDR3 DNA sequence: TGTGCCAGCCGCCCGGGGGGGGGGTATACCGGGGAGCTGTTTTTT.

This clonotype was seen repeatedly, ten times or more. The CDR3 sequence is CASSEAELYSGNTIYF. CDR3 nucleotides: TGTGCCAGCAGTGAAGCTGAGTTATACTCTGGAAACACCATATATTTT. The chain employs TRBV6-1 and TRBJ1-3; D is undetermined. Germline CDR1 MNHNS, CDR2 SASEGT. The CDR3 covers 16 residues. Trimming left V 0 bases short and J 0 bases short, with 9 bases between.

The sample holds many counts of this clonotype. This chain links TRBV12-3 or TRBV12-4 with TRBJ2-5, with TRBD2 identical over 11 bases. After removal of 5 bases from V and 1 base from J, the junction contained 6 bases not matched to a gene. This CDR3 region has 16 residues. CDR3 bases: TGTGCCAGCAGTCCACGGACTAGCGGGTTCCAAGAGACCCAGTACTTC. Translation: CASSPRTSGFQETQYF.

This clonotype was counted ten times or more. The chain combines TRBV2 with TRBJ1-2, with D unclear. Germline assignment: CDR1 SNHLY and CDR2 FYNNEI. The ends were cut back, 2 bases at V and 4 bases at J, with 8 bases in the middle. The CDR3 loop spans 13 amino acids. The CDR3 spells CASSETGFYGYTF. CDR3 sequence (DNA): TGTGCCAGCAGTGAAACCGGATTCTATGGCTACACCTTC. The full variable domain, its missing parts supplied by reference TRBV2 and TRBJ1-2, is EPEVTQTPSHQVTQMGQEVILRCVPISNHLYFYWYRQILGQKVEFLVSFYNNEISEKSEIFDDQFSVERPDGSNFTLKIRSTKLEDSAMYFCASSETGFYGYTFGSGTRLTVV.

The chain employs TRBV5-1 and TRBJ2-7; TRBD2 might be the D (6 bases). CDR3 length equals 14 residues. The V gene lost 0 bases and the J gene lost 5 bases, with 12 bases spanning the gap. Germline assignment: CDR1 SGHRS and CDR2 YFSETQ. Written as DNA, the CDR3 is TGCGCCAGCAGCTTGGTGCAGGGCGGGAACGAGCAGTACTTC. Translating gives CASSLVQGGNEQYF.

This clonotype was recorded many times. This chain links TRBV20-1 with TRBJ1-5; TRBD1 matches 8 bases. J gave up 2 bases and V 5 bases, and 14 bases lay outside the gene matches. Per the germline V gene, CDR1 is DFQATT and CDR2 is SNEGSKA (reference sequence). The CDR3 covers 17 residues. The CDR3 sequence: CSAAPGTGTGGNQPQHF. The CDR3 DNA reads TGCAGTGCTGCGCCCGGGACAGGAACTGGGGGCAATCAGCCCCAGCATTTT.

This clonotype was detected many times. CDR3 in amino acids: CAWSHPGQGPMNTEAFF. In DNA, the CDR3 is TGTGCCTGGAGTCATCCGGGACAGGGGCCAATGAACACTGAAGCTTTCTTT. This chain uses TRBV30 with TRBJ1-1, with 10 bases matching TRBD1. The CDR3 has 17 amino acids. The germline CDR1 and CDR2 sequences are GTSNPN and SVGIG (reference sequence). Germline trimming cut 2 bases from V and 0 bases from J; bases unmatched to any gene: 9.

The genes are TRBV28 and TRBJ1-1; TRBD1 aligns across 8 bases. The germline V gene has CDR1 MDHEN and CDR2 SYDVKM. The CDR3 totals 15 residues. The V segment lost 0 bases and the J segment 4 bases; nucleotides outside the gene matches: 4. CDR3 region: CASSLWDRARTEAFF. The DNA of the CDR3 is TGTGCCAGCAGTTTATGGGACAGGGCGCGCACTGAAGCTTTCTTT.

The V call is TRBV30, the J call TRBJ1-1; no clear D. Germline-derived CDR1 and CDR2 are GTSNPN and SVGIG (reference sequence). V lost 6 bases, J lost 0 bases, and 8 bases lay in between. This CDR3 has 12 residues. In nucleotides, the CDR3 is TGTGCCTGCGGCGTCGTGAACACTGAAGCTTTCTTT. Translated, it gives CACGVVNTEAFF.

The V and J genes are TRBV11-2 and TRBJ2-7; either TRBD1 or TRBD2 may supply D (6 bases each). The CDR3 runs to 14 residues. Germline V gene data show CDR1 as SGHAT and CDR2 as FQNNGV. Between the trimmed V and J ends, which lost 1 base and 3 bases, there was a span of 10 bases. The CDR3 loop reads CASSLVQGLYEQYF. CDR3 nucleotides: TGTGCCAGCAGCTTAGTACAGGGACTCTACGAGCAGTACTTC.